These 21 T cell receptor beta chains share one sample of origin, sequenced in a study of cytomegalovirus exposure and HLA in healthy donors. The PCR was carried out with 60 Vbeta primers and 13 Jbeta primers. Generated by immunoSEQ multiplex PCR, the TCRdb table keeps only in-frame clones and is missing some. The table has roughly 70,000 clones, about 67% seen once. The sequenced sample was PBMCs. These receptors all come from a human donor in good health.

The chain is built from TRBV14 and TRBJ1-2, with D maybe TRBD1 (6 bases). The CDR3 covers 14 residues. Germline V gene lookup returns CDR1 SGHDN and CDR2 FVKESK. Trimming took off 3 bases at V and 7 bases at J, with 15 bases between the two ends. The CDR3 spells CASSQGGDTGGYTF. In DNA, the CDR3 is TGTGCCAGCAGCCAGGGGGGGGACACTGGTGGCTACACCTTC.

CDR3 nucleotide sequence: TGTGCCTACCGGGACAGACACTACGAGCAGTACTTC. This translates into CAYRDRHYEQYF. The chain uses TRBV30 and TRBJ2-7; 7 nucleotides agree with TRBD1. After removal of 7 bases from V and 3 bases from J, the junction contained 6 bases not matched to a gene. There are 12 residues in the CDR3. Per the germline V gene, CDR1 is GTSNPN and CDR2 is SVGIG (reference sequence).

The V and J genes are TRBV7-8 and TRBJ2-7, with 7 bases identical to TRBD2. CDR3 size: 14 residues. CDR1 and CDR2 (germline): SGHVS, FQNEAQ. Unmatched junction bases numbered 7, after V lost 5 bases and J lost 3 bases. The CDR3 nucleotides are TGTGCCAGCAGCACTCGGACTAGAAACTACGAGCAGTACTTC. Its protein product is CASSTRTRNYEQYF.

The rearrangement uses TRBV2 and TRBJ2-4; D gene unclear. The CDR3 is 15 amino acids. Trimming removed 4 bases from V and 0 bases from J, with 10 bases in between. CDR1 and CDR2 (germline): SNHLY, FYNNEI. CDR3 in DNA: TGTGCCAGCAGTGTTAACTTACTAGCCAAAAACATTCAGTACTTC. Protein product: CASSVNLLAKNIQYF.

The chain employs TRBV19 and TRBJ2-7, with 9 bases aligning to TRBD2. CDR1 is LNHDA and CDR2 is SQIVND in the germline V gene (reference sequence). The V segment lost 4 bases and the J segment 3 bases; nucleotides outside the gene matches: 10. The CDR3 loop spans 16 amino acids. The CDR3, as DNA: TGTGCCAGTAGTACCGGCGGGGGGGGTGGGAACTACGAGCAGTACTTC. Its protein product is CASSTGGGGGNYEQYF. The variable domain in full, with the rest retrieved from reference TRBV19 and TRBJ2-7, is DGGITQSPKYLFRKEGQNVTLSCEQNLNHDAMYWYRQDPGQGLRLIYYSQIVNDFQKGDIAEGYSVSREKKESFPLTVTSAQKNPTAFYLCASSTGGGGGNYEQYFGPGTRLTVT.

This clone has just a few counts. The chain recombines TRBV2 with TRBJ2-2; weak D call: TRBD2 (6 bases). CDR1 and CDR2 (germline): SNHLY, FYNNEI. V lost 7 bases and J lost 6, with 12 bases in between. The CDR3 length is 13 residues. The CDR3 sequence: CASIFSGPGELFF. Written as DNA, the CDR3 is TGTGCCAGCATTTTTAGCGGCCCCGGGGAGCTGTTTTTT.

The V and J genes are TRBV28 and TRBJ2-7; D gene ambiguous. V lost 7 bases and J lost 5, with 15 bases in between. CDR3 length: 13 residues. Germline CDR1 and CDR2: MDHEN and SYDVKM. As DNA, the CDR3 is TGTGCCAGCACCTTAACGGGTTCCGACGAGCAGTACTTC. As protein: CASTLTGSDEQYF.

The chain recombines TRBV30 with TRBJ2-1, with D perhaps matching TRBD2 (5 bases). The CDR3 is made up of 13 amino acids. Trimming took 1 base from V and 4 from J, leaving 8 bases between them. Germline lookup yields CDR1 GTSNPN and CDR2 SVGIG (reference sequence). CDR3 DNA sequence: TGTGCCTGGAGTGGGACGGGATACAATGAGCAGTTCTTC. Protein: CAWSGTGYNEQFF.

V gene TRBV14 combines with J gene TRBJ1-3, with a tentative D call TRBD1 (5 bases). V was shortened by 6 bases and J by 0 bases, with 15 bases between the two germline ends. CDR3 length equals 16 residues. Per germline, CDR1 SGHDN and CDR2 FVKESK. Here the CDR3 reads CASSPGHQFSGNTIYF. For the CDR3, the DNA is TGTGCCAGCAGTCCTGGACACCAATTCTCTGGAAACACCATATATTTT.

The chain uses TRBV11-2 and TRBJ2-1, with 8 bases fitting TRBD2. The germline V gene encodes CDR1 SGHAT and CDR2 FQNNGV. V lost 0 bases and J lost 6; bases outside the gene matches: 7. CDR3 length: 16 amino acids. CDR3 in amino acids: CASSLDLSGTRNEQFF. CDR3 coding DNA: TGTGCCAGCAGCTTAGATCTTAGCGGGACCCGCAATGAGCAGTTCTTC. Full variable domain (remainder filled in from reference TRBV11-2 and TRBJ2-1): EAGVAQSPRYKIIEKRQSVAFWCNPISGHATLYWYQQILGQGPKLLIQFQNNGVVDDSQLPKDRFSAERLKGVDSTLKIQPAKLEDSAVYLCASSLDLSGTRNEQFFGPGTRLTVL.

The chain combines TRBV5-6 with TRBJ2-2; D may be TRBD2 (5 bases). Germline V CDR1 and CDR2: SGHDT, YYEEEE. CDR3 length: 14 residues. The V gene lost 4 bases and the J gene lost 4 bases, with 11 bases spanning the gap. The CDR3 nucleotides are TGTGCCAGCAGCCCGTACGAGGGCACCGGGGAGCTGTTTTTT. Its protein is CASSPYEGTGELFF.

The chain carries TRBV5-3 and TRBJ2-7, with 10 bases that match TRBD1. TRBV5-3 is given ORF status, its function remaining uncertain. V lost 2 bases, J lost 7 bases, and 9 bases stayed unmatched. There are 15 residues in the CDR3. CDR3 DNA sequence: TGTGCCAGAAGCTTTCAGGACAGGGGGTCCAGGGAGCAGTACTTC. Protein sequence: CARSFQDRGSREQYF.

The chain couples TRBV27 to TRBJ1-4; 8 nucleotides align to TRBD1. Germline values: CDR1 MNHEY, CDR2 SMNVEV (reference sequence). Trimming cost V 8 bases and J 10 bases; bases outside gene matches: 12. This CDR3 is 14 amino acids long. The CDR3 region has the DNA TGTGCCAGCGGAGTTCTTGACGGGACAGGAAAACTGTTTTTT. It translates to CASGVLDGTGKLFF.

The chain links TRBV4-1 to TRBJ1-2; D gene ambiguous. Germline CDR1 reads MGHRA; CDR2 reads YSYEKL. CDR3 length equals 18 residues. Trimming took 6 bases from V and 0 from J, leaving 23 bases between them. CDR3 DNA: TGCGCCAGCAGTCCTGACATTGGACTTTTTCCAACTAACTATGGCTACACCTTC. Residues: CASSPDIGLFPTNYGYTF.

This chain uses TRBV5-1 with TRBJ1-1; D may be TRBD1 (5 bases). Germline CDR1 reads SGHRS; CDR2 reads YFSETQ. Trimming took off 4 bases at V and 10 bases at J, with 17 bases between the two ends. CDR3 length: 13 amino acids. CDR3 loop: CASSPLGLTRAFF. The CDR3 bases are TGCGCCAGCAGCCCTCTGGGACTTACGAGAGCTTTCTTT.

This sequence joins TRBV9 and TRBJ1-5, with TRBD1 matching over 8 bases. Looked up from germline, CDR1 is SGDLS and CDR2 is YYNGEE. This CDR3 spans 15 amino acids. V shed 0 bases and J 6 bases; nucleotides not matched to a gene: 5. The CDR3 nucleotides read TGTGCCAGCAGCGTAGATCCAGGGGGCGGTCAGCCCCAGCATTTT. Protein product: CASSVDPGGGQPQHF.

This clone was detected only a few times. The chain carries TRBV29-1 and TRBJ1-1; the D is unclear. The CDR3 has 13 amino acids. V shed 4 bases and J shed 6 bases, with 15 bases lying between them. Per germline, CDR1 SQVTM and CDR2 ANQGSEA. CDR3 bases: TGCAGCGTTGTTGGAAGGTGGAGCGCTGAAGCTTTCTTT. This encodes CSVVGRWSAEAFF.

The chain uses TRBV5-4 and TRBJ2-1; D is uncertain. V lost 4 bases to trimming and J lost 8 bases, with 10 bases between them. The CDR3 totals 12 residues. Germline V gene data show CDR1 as SGHNT and CDR2 as YYREEE (reference sequence). The CDR3 nucleotides read TGTGCCAGCAGCACCCGGGTGGATGAGCAGTTCTTC. Amino acids: CASSTRVDEQFF. The full variable domain, in which reference TRBV5-4 and TRBJ2-1 provide the parts outside the CDR3, is ETGVTQSPTHLIKTRGQQVTLRCSSQSGHNTVSWYQQALGQGPQFIFQYYREEENGRGNFPPRFSGLQFPNYSSELNVNALELDDSALYLCASSTRVDEQFFGPGTRLTVL.

The V and J genes are TRBV28 and TRBJ2-5; a weak D match, TRBD2 (5 bases). The CDR3 is made up of 16 amino acids. The V and J ends lost 2 bases and 5 bases respectively, with 18 bases between them. CDR1 and CDR2 (germline): MDHEN, SYDVKM. The CDR3 loop reads CASSLPGTARGETQYF. Here the CDR3 DNA reads TGTGCCAGCAGTTTACCCGGTACGGCTAGAGGGGAGACCCAGTACTTC. Filled out from reference TRBV28 and TRBJ2-5, the complete variable domain reads DVKVTQSSRYLVKRTGEKVFLECVQDMDHENMFWYRQDPGLGLRLIYFSYDVKMKEKGDIPEGYSVSREKKERFSLILESASTNQTSMYLCASSLPGTARGETQYFGPGTRLLVL.

The J gene is TRBJ2-5, the V gene TRBV18; weak D call: TRBD1 (6 bases). CDR1 and CDR2 (germline): KGHSH, LQKENI. This CDR3 has 14 amino acids. Trimming pared 3 bases from V and 5 bases from J, leaving 13 bases between. The CDR3 loop reads CASSPVDRAETQYF. The CDR3 bases are TGTGCCAGCTCACCCGTGGACAGAGCTGAGACCCAGTACTTC.

The table lists this clone with a few counts. The rearrangement links TRBV7-9 to TRBJ2-1, with TRBD2 as a possible D gene (5 bases). V shed 3 bases and J shed 3 bases, with 9 bases lying between them. Germline CDR1 and CDR2: SEHNR and FQNEAQ (reference sequence). There are 14 residues in the CDR3. Here the CDR3 reads CASSLNAGYNEQFF. The CDR3, as DNA: TGTGCCAGCAGCTTGAACGCGGGCTACAATGAGCAGTTCTTC.